This T cell receptor (beta chain) was captured by sequencing in a study of T cells in Graves' hyperthyroidism and ophthalmopathy. V lost 7 bases to trimming and J lost 2 bases; unmatched junction nucleotides: 8. Germline CDR1 MNHNS, CDR2 SASEGT. The CDR3 has 14 residues. This clonotype came up many times. Diagnoses were established using clinical symptoms, serum thyroxine and TRAb, thyroid ultrasound and orbital computed tomography. Amplified TCR beta CDR3 regions came from RNA transcripts. The HTBI primer set drove a first-round RT-PCR of the TCR CDR3. TCRdb recomputed calls from the multiplex PCR reads with MiXCR, one row per CDR3 protein. The sample lists hundreds of thousands of distinct CDR3 sequences; roughly 15% were seen once.

This TCR was sampled from a man aged 18 to 35 with Graves' ophthalmopathy. The rearrangement links TRBV6-1 to TRBJ2-7; 7 nucleotides match TRBD1. Sequencing used blood. The CDR3 nucleotides read TGTGCCAGCAAGCGAACAGGGGACACCTACGAGCAGTACTTC. This sequence encodes CASKRTGDTYEQYF.